The source of this TCR beta chain is a study of blood T cell repertoires in COVID-19. Across the whole study: COVID-19 samples, acute and convalescent, were from the United States, Italy and Spain. T cells, B-cell-depleted T cells, or PBMCs provided the cDNA or gDNA that served as material.

The CDR3 length is 15 residues. J gave up 8 bases and V 5 bases, and 14 bases lay outside the gene matches. The V gene's germline CDR1 is MNHEY and CDR2 SVGAGI. In the source study's methods: The assay estimated nucleated cells by amplifying reference gene primers. The repertoire was sequenced with immunoSEQ multiplex PCR; TCRdb's copy has only in-frame clones and lacks some. D and trimming were read from the DNA, whereas the V and J calls and clone size are those reported in that table. The sample lists 200,000 to 250,000 clones; roughly 90% were seen once. The sequenced sample consisted of peripheral blood. The chain carries TRBV6-5 and TRBJ1-2; 7 bases fit TRBD1. This receptor was obtained from a woman aged 55-69 years with acute or convalescent COVID-19. The CDR3 spells CASSQIRGEVGGYTF. DNA of the CDR3: TGTGCCAGCAGTCAGATCAGGGGGGAGGTAGGCGGCTACACCTTC.